Presented here are 28 T cell receptor beta chains from one specimen sequenced in a study of blood T cell repertoires in COVID-19. Sequencing used immunoSEQ multiplex PCR; TCRdb keeps in-frame clones, though not all of them. The repertoire holds about half a million clones, approximately 89% seen once, with 0.75% to 0.9% in the top ten. The sequenced material came from peripheral blood. These receptors were obtained from a man between 18 and 35 years old with COVID-19, enrolled during active disease.

J is TRBJ2-2 and V is TRBV9, with 8 bases matching TRBD2. The germline V gene encodes CDR1 SGDLS and CDR2 YYNGEE. Trimming at V came to 4 bases and at J to 6 bases, leaving 17 bases not matched to a gene. The CDR3 totals 18 residues. As DNA, the CDR3 is TGTGCCAGCAGCTCAGATATGGGCCCAGCGGGGGAAGCCGGGGAGCTGTTTTTT. Translation gives CASSSDMGPAGEAGELFF.

V is TRBV27 and J is TRBJ1-1; D is uncertain. V was trimmed by 6 bases and J by 1 base, leaving 9 bases between them. The CDR3 sequence is 13 residues long. From germline, CDR1 is MNHEY and CDR2 SMNVEV (reference sequence). DNA for the CDR3: TGTGCCAGCAGATGGGAGGAGAACACTGAAGCTTTCTTT. Translating it yields CASRWEENTEAFF.

This clone was observed a handful of times. The chain joins TRBV19 to TRBJ1-5; a weak D match, TRBD1 (6 bases). Per germline, CDR1 LNHDA and CDR2 SQIVND (reference sequence). The CDR3 spans 16 residues. V was shortened by 5 bases and J by 0 bases, with 14 bases between the two germline ends. In nucleotides, the CDR3 is TGTGCCAGTAGTCCCCCCGGACAGTATAGCAATCAGCCCCAGCATTTT. Its translation is CASSPPGQYSNQPQHF.

This clone was seen a single time. This chain joins TRBV11-2 and TRBJ2-7, with 9 bases fitting TRBD2. CDR3 length: 16 amino acids. Per germline, CDR1 SGHAT and CDR2 FQNNGV. J lost 2 bases, V lost 5 bases, and 10 bases had no gene match. The DNA of the CDR3 is TGTGCCAGCAGCGGCGGAGCTCTAGCGGGGCCCTACGAGCAGTACTTC. Residues: CASSGGALAGPYEQYF.

The chain employs TRBV2 and TRBJ1-2, with unresolved D. The CDR3 covers 14 residues. V was shortened by 0 bases and J by 13 bases, with 18 bases between the two germline ends. Per the germline V gene, CDR1 is SNHLY and CDR2 is FYNNEI. The CDR3 loop reads CASSEAPGRARVTF. The CDR3 DNA reads TGTGCCAGCAGTGAAGCCCCGGGGAGGGCGAGGGTCACCTTC. The whole variable domain, filled in from reference TRBV2 and TRBJ1-2, reads EPEVTQTPSHQVTQMGQEVILRCVPISNHLYFYWYRQILGQKVEFLVSFYNNEISEKSEIFDDQFSVERPDGSNFTLKIRSTKLEDSAMYFCASSEAPGRARVTFGSGTRLTVV.

The chain carries TRBV7-8 and TRBJ2-1, with D possibly being TRBD2 (5 bases). This CDR3 spans 11 amino acids. The V and J ends lost 6 bases and 6 bases respectively, with 6 bases between them. Germline values: CDR1 SGHVS, CDR2 FQNEAQ. The CDR3 region is CASRLVNEQFF. The CDR3 bases are TGTGCCAGCAGACTAGTCAATGAGCAGTTCTTC.

This clone has just one count. The chain employs TRBV3-1 (or the pseudogene TRBV3-2) and TRBJ2-3; TRBD2 matches at 7 bases. The CDR3 sequence is 15 residues long. Germline trimming cut 5 bases from V and 1 base from J; bases unmatched to any gene: 6. From germline, CDR1 is LGHDT and CDR2 YNNKEL (reference sequence). CDR3 amino acids: CASSGRDYRTDTQYF. CDR3 nucleotides: TGTGCCAGCAGCGGCCGGGACTACCGCACAGATACGCAGTATTTT.

V and J are TRBV11-3 and TRBJ2-1; 14 positions match TRBD2. There are 18 residues in the CDR3. V was clipped by 1 base and J by 0 bases; unmatched bases: 2. Germline CDR1 reads SGHNT; CDR2 reads YENEEA. The chain's CDR3 is CASSLGGTSGSSYNEQFF. CDR3 DNA sequence: TGTGCCAGCAGCTTAGGGGGGACTAGCGGGAGCTCCTACAATGAGCAGTTCTTC.

The gene calls are TRBV6-2 or TRBV6-3 and TRBJ2-2; D is uncertain. The length of the CDR3 is 14 residues. Germline V gives CDR1 MNHEY, CDR2 SVGEGT. V was pared by 2 bases and J by 7 bases, with 11 bases between. The chain's CDR3 is CASSYHTTNGELFF. Here the CDR3 DNA reads TGTGCCAGCAGTTACCACACCACAAACGGGGAGCTGTTTTTT.

V usage is TRBV6-5 and J usage is TRBJ2-1; D gene uncertain. CDR1 is MNHEY, CDR2 SVGAGI, per germline. V was cut by 2 bases and J by 7 bases, with 9 bases left in between. CDR3 size: 13 residues. The CDR3 loop is CASSYGQRNEQFF. The CDR3 DNA reads as TGTGCCAGCAGTTACGGGCAGAGAAATGAGCAGTTCTTC.

The chain links TRBV4-1 to TRBJ2-3, with 12 positions matching TRBD2. Per germline, CDR1 MGHRA and CDR2 YSYEKL. CDR3 size: 16 residues. With V trimmed by 3 bases and J by 8 bases, 9 bases remained unmatched. The chain's CDR3 is CASSQEGLAGRGTQYF. CDR3 DNA: TGCGCCAGCAGCCAGGAGGGACTAGCGGGTAGGGGTACGCAGTATTTT.

This rearrangement joins TRBV11-1 to TRBJ1-1, with D hard to call. The germline gives CDR1 SGHAT, CDR2 FQDESV (reference sequence). V dropped 0 bases and J dropped 3 bases, with 8 bases sitting between them. This CDR3 is built from 14 residues. The CDR3 is CASSLAWADTEAFF. As DNA, the CDR3 is TGTGCCAGCAGCTTAGCGTGGGCAGACACTGAAGCTTTCTTT.

The chain has TRBV4-2 and TRBJ1-1; TRBD1 agrees at 7 bases. There are 16 residues in the CDR3. The ends lost 1 base at V and 0 bases at J; junction bases unmatched: 5. Germline V CDR1 and CDR2: LGHNA, YNFKEQ. In DNA, the CDR3 is TGTGCCAGCAGCCAAGGAGACAGGGAATTGAACACTGAAGCTTTCTTT. Protein: CASSQGDRELNTEAFF.

The table lists this clone with a few counts. The rearrangement links TRBV7-9 to TRBJ1-4; no definite D call. The CDR3 extends over 13 amino acids. Trimming stripped 4 bases from V and 3 bases from J, with 6 bases between. CDR1 is SEHNR, CDR2 FQNEAQ, per germline (reference sequence). CDR3 region: CASSSGANEKLFF. The CDR3 DNA follows: TGTGCCAGCAGCTCCGGGGCTAATGAAAAACTGTTTTTT.

V gene TRBV5-1 combines with J gene TRBJ2-3; the D gene is possibly TRBD2 (6 bases). In germline, CDR1 is SGHRS, CDR2 YFSETQ. CDR3 length: 14 residues. V was clipped by 8 bases and J by 2 bases, with 15 bases between them. DNA for the CDR3: TGCGCCAGGCCGGGGGTTCGTGTCACAGATACGCAGTATTTT. Translated: CARPGVRVTDTQYF.

The rearrangement uses TRBV5-6 and TRBJ2-2; no clear D. Trimming left V 2 bases short and J 7 bases short, with 6 bases between. Germline V gene lookup returns CDR1 SGHDT and CDR2 YYEEEE. CDR3 length: 12 residues. The CDR3 DNA sequence: TGTGCCAGCAGCTTTTTCGTCGGGGAGCTGTTTTTT. It codes for CASSFFVGELFF. Full variable domain (rest looked up from reference TRBV5-6 and TRBJ2-2): DAGVTQSPTHLIKTRGQQVTLRCSPKSGHDTVSWYQQALGQGPQFIFQYYEEEERQRGNFPDRFSGHQFPNYSSELNVNALLLGDSALYLCASSFFVGELFFGEGSRLTVL.

The rearrangement joins TRBV28 to TRBJ1-1, with 7 bases matching TRBD1. Germline lookup yields CDR1 MDHEN and CDR2 SYDVKM. V gave up 2 bases and J gave up 2 bases; unmatched junction bases: 5. CDR3 size: 15 residues. The CDR3 spells CASSLGRQGNTEAFF. CDR3 in DNA: TGTGCCAGCAGTTTAGGGAGACAGGGAAACACTGAAGCTTTCTTT.

The rearrangement uses TRBV12-3 or TRBV12-4 and TRBJ1-6; D gene uncertain. Deletions cut 1 base from V and 8 bases from J, with 6 bases between. The CDR3 is 13 amino acids. The CDR3 region is CASSLVLDSPLHF. The CDR3 bases are TGTGCCAGCAGTTTAGTTCTAGATTCACCCCTCCACTTT.

The rearrangement joins TRBV5-5 to TRBJ2-1; 8 positions match TRBD2. Looked up from germline, CDR1 is SGHKS and CDR2 is YYEKEE (reference sequence). The V segment lost 6 bases and the J segment 9 bases; nucleotides outside the gene matches: 14. The CDR3 extends over 15 amino acids. CDR3 amino acids: CASTLAGGVVGEQFF. The CDR3 coding sequence is TGTGCCAGCACCCTGGCGGGGGGCGTAGTAGGTGAGCAGTTCTTC.

The chain employs TRBV20-1 and TRBJ2-3; D is unclear. The germline V gene has CDR1 DFQATT and CDR2 SNEGSKA (reference sequence). The CDR3 loop spans 11 amino acids. The V end was cut by 4 bases, the J end by 7 bases, with 9 bases between. CDR3 in amino acids: CSAILLYTQYF. The CDR3 coding sequence is TGCAGTGCTATATTATTGTATACGCAGTATTTT.

The chain links TRBV7-3 to TRBJ2-1; 7 bases match TRBD2. Germline V CDR1 and CDR2: SGHTA, FQGTGA. This CDR3 has 14 residues. Trimming removed 0 bases from V and 9 bases from J; junction bases left unmatched: 5. CDR3 DNA sequence: TGTGCCAGCAGCTTAACGAGGGGAGGGAGTGAGCAGTTCTTC. As protein: CASSLTRGGSEQFF.

The CDR3 sequence: CASSQPPIYEQYF. DNA for the CDR3: TGCGCCAGCAGCCAACCCCCCATCTACGAGCAGTACTTC. V usage is TRBV4-1 and J usage is TRBJ2-7; no definite D call. Germline CDR1 MGHRA, CDR2 YSYEKL. This CDR3 comprises 13 residues. Between the trimmed V and J ends, which lost 2 bases and 3 bases, there was a span of 8 bases.

The V call is TRBV7-8, the J call TRBJ2-1; possibly TRBD2 for D (6 bases). There are 15 residues in the CDR3. The V end was cut by 5 bases, the J end by 8 bases, with 19 bases between. Germline CDR1 is SGHVS and CDR2 is FQNEAQ. The CDR3 DNA is TGTGCCAGCAGCGGCGGGGCAGGGATCATCGATGAGCAGTTCTTC. This codes for CASSGGAGIIDEQFF. Filled out from reference TRBV7-8 and TRBJ2-1, the complete variable domain reads GAGVSQSPRYKVAKRGQDVALRCDPISGHVSLFWYQQALGQGPEFLTYFQNEAQLDKSGLPSDRFFAERPEGSVSTLKIQRTQQEDSAVYLCASSGGAGIIDEQFFGPGTRLTVL.

The chain carries TRBV19 and TRBJ2-7; 7 bases are a match to TRBD2. Germline lookup yields CDR1 LNHDA and CDR2 SQIVND (reference sequence). V dropped 1 base and J dropped 3; count of bases not matched to a gene: 3. The CDR3 is made up of 14 amino acids. CDR3 loop: CASSIAGGLYEQYF. The CDR3 DNA is TGTGCCAGTAGTATAGCGGGAGGCCTCTACGAGCAGTACTTC.

The chain links TRBV6-6 to TRBJ2-5; TRBD2 matches 13 bases. CDR3 length: 15 residues. Trimming removed 2 bases from V and 4 bases from J; junction bases left unmatched: 1. Germline V CDR1 and CDR2: MNHNY, SVGAGI (reference sequence). In DNA, the CDR3 is TGTGCCAGCAGTTACCGACTAGCGGGAGGAGAGACCCAGTACTTC. Protein: CASSYRLAGGETQYF.

The rearrangement uses TRBV2 and TRBJ2-7; TRBD1 is a possible D gene (5 bases). Trimming shortened V by 7 bases and J by 3 bases, and 10 bases separated the two germline ends. The CDR3 has 12 amino acids. From germline, CDR1 is SNHLY and CDR2 FYNNEI. The CDR3 DNA sequence: TGTGCCAGCAACGAGCAGGGCTACGAGCAGTACTTC. It translates to CASNEQGYEQYF. The complete variable domain, with remaining parts taken from reference TRBV2 and TRBJ2-7, reads EPEVTQTPSHQVTQMGQEVILRCVPISNHLYFYWYRQILGQKVEFLVSFYNNEISEKSEIFDDQFSVERPDGSNFTLKIRSTKLEDSAMYFCASNEQGYEQYFGPGTRLTVT.

V and J are TRBV18 and TRBJ1-4; TRBD1 is a possible D gene (5 bases). V lost 3 bases and J lost 7, with 12 bases in between. The CDR3 consists of 14 residues. Germline-derived CDR1 and CDR2 are KGHSH and LQKENI. Written as DNA, the CDR3 is TGTGCCAGCTCACCTAGATGGGGCAGTGAAAAACTGTTTTTT. Translated, it gives CASSPRWGSEKLFF. Complete variable domain (other parts from reference TRBV18 and TRBJ1-4): NAGVMQNPRHLVRRRGQEARLRCSPMKGHSHVYWYRQLPEEGLKFMVYLQKENIIDESGMPKERFSAEFPKEGPSILRIQQVVRGDSAAYFCASSPRWGSEKLFFGSGTQLSVL.

This clone was seen once. This chain uses TRBV7-8 with TRBJ2-1; a weak D match, TRBD1 (6 bases). From germline, CDR1 is SGHVS and CDR2 FQNEAQ. Between the trimmed V and J ends, which lost 0 bases and 6 bases, there was a span of 12 bases. This CDR3 has 15 residues. The CDR3 reads CASSLAGRGANEQFF. CDR3 DNA: TGTGCCAGCAGCTTAGCGGGCAGGGGAGCCAATGAGCAGTTCTTC.